Listed below are T cell receptor beta chains from one sample, sequenced in a study of shared clonotypes between healthy human individuals. Here immunoSEQ multiplex PCR was the method, and the copy in TCRdb shows in-frame clones only, minus some. The repertoire consists of around 2.1 million clones, with about 92% occurring once and the leading ten covering roughly 1.8%. Source material: naive CD8+ T cells from PBMCs. These receptors were collected from a man between 18 and 29 years old in good health. Some clones in this sample may be carry-over from other donors' samples. The CDR3 runs from the conserved cysteine through the conserved F or W. The D gene is left open where the match is weak. Part of the rows lack a size; the others show once, few, many or a class for expanded clones.

TGTGCCAGCAGCAGGACCAATGAGCAGTTCTTC	CASSRTNEQFF	-	TRBJ2-1	-	TRBV9
TGTGCCAGCAGCGTGGGGGAGGGTCCCAATCAGCCCCAGCATTTT	CASSVGEGPNQPQHF	-	TRBJ1-5	-	TRBV9
TGTGCCAGCAGTCCCCTCCACAGCAATCAGCCCCAGCATTTT	CASSPLHSNQPQHF	-	TRBJ1-5	-	TRBV28
TGTGCCCCCGGTAGTGCAGTTCCTCAGCCCCAGCATTTT	CAPGSAVPQPQHF	-	TRBJ1-5	-	TRBV15
TGTGCCAGCAGTTTACAGAACTCCTACAATGAGCAGTTCTTC	CASSLQNSYNEQFF	-	TRBJ2-1	-	TRBV27
TGTGCCAGCAGCTTTACTAGAACGGGTTACGAGCAGTACTTC	CASSFTRTGYEQYF	-	TRBJ2-7	-	TRBV7-8
TGCGCCAGCAGCTTGGAATGGGAAGGGGTTCAGTACTTC	CASSLEWEGVQYF	-	TRBJ2-4	-	TRBV5-1
TGTGCCAGTAGTGTGACATCCTCCCTGGGCACTGAAGCTTTCTTT	CASSVTSSLGTEAFF	-	TRBJ1-1	-	TRBV19
TGTGCCAGCAGTTTTCGTCAGGGCAATCAGCCCCAGCATTTT	CASSFRQGNQPQHF	-	TRBJ1-5	-	TRBV28
TGTGCCAGCAGTAAGGGGGCCTGGGCTTTCTTT	CASSKGAWAFF	-	TRBJ1-1	TRBD1	TRBV25-1
TGTGCCACCAGCAGATCAGCGGGAGAGGAGACCGACGAGCAGTACTTC	CATSRSAGEETDEQYF	-	TRBJ2-7	TRBD2	TRBV15
TGTGCCAGCAGCCAAGATCCCCCACTCGGCGGGAGGGTCAATGAGCAGTTCTTC	CASSQDPPLGGRVNEQFF	-	TRBJ2-1	TRBD2	TRBV14
TGTGCCAGCAGCGTAGCTGTGGACAGGGAGGCCGCCAACGCGGGCTACACCTTC	CASSVAVDREAANAGYTF	-	TRBJ1-2	TRBD1	TRBV9
TGTGCCAGCAGCATTCAGGGGTGCGGGAAGGACACTGAAGCTTTCTTT	CASSIQGCGKDTEAFF	-	TRBJ1-1	-	TRBV21-1
TGTGCCAGCAGCTCATCCCAGGGAGAGTGGAGTGAAAAACTGTTTTTT	CASSSSQGEWSEKLFF	-	TRBJ1-4	-	TRBV5-6
TGCGCCAGCAGCTTGGCTGGCAGGGAGACCTACGAGCAGTACTTC	CASSLAGRETYEQYF	-	TRBJ2-7	-	TRBV5-1
TGTGCCAGCAGTTTTACAGGGGGCATCCACAATGAGCAGTTCTTC	CASSFTGGIHNEQFF	-	TRBJ2-1	TRBD1	TRBV28
TGCGCCAGCAGCCCCCCAGGAGGGACCTACGAGCAGTACTTC	CASSPPGGTYEQYF	-	TRBJ2-7	-	TRBV4-1
TGTGCCAGCAGTCTAGGGGGAGGCTACACCTTC	CASSLGGGYTF	once	TRBJ1-2	-	TRBV25-1